The clone carrying this T cell receptor (beta chain) was observed a handful of times. TCRdb reanalysed the RT-PCR reads using MiXCR and keeps one entry per CDR3 protein. This sample has around 700,000 distinct CDR3 sequences, with 14% found just once. The CDR3 has 13 residues. Looked up from germline, CDR1 is SEHNR and CDR2 is FQNEAQ (reference sequence). Trimming took 5 bases from V and 9 from J; bases not matched to a gene: 6. What was sequenced was memory CD4+ T cells from blood. The clonotype comes from a female donor in good health, serving as a healthy control. V and J are TRBV7-9 and TRBJ1-5; TRBD1 aligns across 8 bases. CDR3: CASSPEGTGPQHF. DNA of the CDR3: TGTGCCAGCAGCCCAGAGGGGACAGGGCCCCAGCATTTT. Complete variable domain (other parts from reference TRBV7-9 and TRBJ1-5): DTGVSQNPRHKITKRGQNVTFRCDPISEHNRLYWYRQTLGQGPEFLTYFQNEAQLEKSRLLSDRFSAERPKGSFSTLEIQRTEQGDSAMYLCASSPEGTGPQHFGDGTRLSIL.